This TCR beta chain is drawn from a study of blood T cell repertoires in COVID-19. The germline gives CDR1 MNHEY, CDR2 SMNVEV (reference sequence). The CDR3 extends over 15 amino acids. Trimming took off 7 bases at V and 2 bases at J, with 15 bases between the two ends. The repertoire was sequenced with immunoSEQ multiplex PCR; TCRdb's copy has only in-frame clones and lacks some. The data contain hundreds of thousands of clones, about four fifths of them seen just once; the ten biggest clones take up roughly 6.2%. The clonotype comes from a woman between 35 and 50 years old who had recovered from COVID-19. The chain links TRBV27 to TRBJ2-1, with a tentative D call TRBD2 (6 bases). Sequencing was carried out using PBMCs or T cells enriched from blood (not recorded which). As DNA, the CDR3 is TGTGCCAGCAAAATCGGATCGGGAGCCTACAATGAGCAGTTCTTC. It codes for CASKIGSGAYNEQFF.